The present entry profiles one T cell receptor (beta chain) with its context. The CDR3 loop spans 13 amino acids. The germline V and J ends were trimmed by 2 bases and 1 base, with 8 bases remaining between them. CDR1 GTSNPN and CDR2 SVGIG come from the germline V gene (reference sequence). This entry belongs to a study of T cell changes during pregnancy in multiple sclerosis. Sequencing used immunoSEQ multiplex PCR; TCRdb keeps in-frame clones, though not all of them. In the table there are over 100,000 clones, about 90% of which are singletons. The chain employs TRBV30 and TRBJ2-5; D is possibly TRBD1 (5 bases). Sample: peripheral blood, taken in the third trimester of pregnancy. The clonotype comes from a female donor with multiple sclerosis, enrolled in a pregnancy study. In DNA, the CDR3 is TGTGCCTGGAGTCCAGGGCCCCAAGAGACCCAGTACTTC. Its protein product is CAWSPGPQETQYF.